The rows below give T cell receptor beta chains drawn from one sample of a study of HIV-infected patients and healthy controls. TCRdb reprocessed the 5' RACE reads with MiXCR, giving one entry per CDR3 protein. The table has 7,000 to 8,500 distinct CDR3 sequences, 6.1% seen once; the top ten hold approximately 22%. The material was blood, obtained before antiretroviral therapy. The receptors were gathered from an adult with HIV infection. The CDR3 runs from the conserved cysteine through the conserved F or W. The D gene is left open where the match is weak. A clone size is listed for some rows: how often the clone was seen (once, few, many), or a class if it is expanded.

d_call j_call clone_size v_call cdr3_nt cdr3_aa
- TRBJ1-2 few TRBV10-3 TGTGCCACCGGACAGTCTAACTATGGCTACACCTTC CATGQSNYGYTF
- TRBJ2-3 - TRBV2 TGTGCCAGCAGTATATCCCGAGGCCGAGGGGGAGATACGCAGTATTTT CASSISRGRGGDTQYF
- TRBJ2-7 medium-sized TRBV18 TGTGCCAGCTCACCACCGGAAGGAGGGGGGCGGTATACCGAGCAGTACTTC CASSPPEGGGRYTEQYF
TRBD1 TRBJ2-4 many TRBV12-3/TRBV12-4 TGTGCCAGTCTTAGACAGGGGGCAGGAAACATTCAGTACTTC CASLRQGAGNIQYF
- TRBJ1-1 few TRBV29-1 TGCAGCGTCGGCGATGTGCTGAACACTGAAGCTTTCTTT CSVGDVLNTEAFF
- TRBJ1-3 medium-sized TRBV12-5 TGTGCTAGTGGTTTGGGGCACTCTGGAAACACCATATATTTT CASGLGHSGNTIYF
TRBD2 TRBJ2-5 few TRBV5-1 TGCGCCAGCAGCCTGGGGGGACTAGCGGGCCCCACTCACGAGACCCAGTACTTC CASSLGGLAGPTHETQYF
- TRBJ2-5 medium-sized TRBV30 TGTGCCTGGAGTAGGACAAGCCTGCAAGAGACCCAGTACTTC CAWSRTSLQETQYF
TRBD1 TRBJ1-1 medium-sized TRBV29-1 TGCAGCGTTGAATTGCAGGGGGACAACATGAACACTGAAGCTTTCTTT CSVELQGDNMNTEAFF
- TRBJ1-5 few TRBV27 TGTGCCAGCAGTGAAAGGGGAAGCAATCAGCCCCAGCATTTT CASSERGSNQPQHF
- TRBJ2-1 many TRBV19 TGTGCCAGTAGTTCCCCAAGGGCAGGCCCGCCGGGGCAGTTCTTC CASSSPRAGPPGQFF
TRBD1 TRBJ2-1 many TRBV2 TGTGCCAGCAGGGGACAGGGGGATGAGCAGTTCTTC CASRGQGDEQFF
- TRBJ2-3 many TRBV5-1 TGCGCCAGCAGCTTGCGCGGAGCAGATACGCAGTATTTT CASSLRGADTQYF
TRBD2 TRBJ2-1 many TRBV11-1 TGTGCCAGCAGCACCCCTCGACTAGCGGGGGGGGGCGAGCAGTTCTTC CASSTPRLAGGGEQFF